The sequence of this TCR beta chain was determined in a study of T cell changes during pregnancy in multiple sclerosis. Sequencing was performed with immunoSEQ multiplex PCR; in TCRdb, only in-frame clones are kept and a portion is missing. The repertoire holds around 61,000 clones, with about 90% as singletons. The CDR3 covers 15 residues. CDR1 and CDR2 from the germline V gene are LNHDA and SQIVND (reference sequence). The ends were cut back, 4 bases at V and 2 bases at J, with 15 bases in the middle. The receptor was isolated from a female donor in good health, enrolled as a control in a pregnancy study. V is TRBV19 and J is TRBJ2-7; no reliable D call. Specimen: peripheral blood, collected in the third trimester of pregnancy. DNA for the CDR3: TGTGCCAGTAGTACTAGACCATATCGCGCCTACGAGCAGTACTTC. Protein sequence: CASSTRPYRAYEQYF.